Given below is one TCR beta chain in context. This table comes from immunoSEQ multiplex PCR, and its TCRdb copy is limited to in-frame clones, with some not included. The repertoire holds over 650,000 clones, with more than 70% as singletons. Trimming stripped 1 base from V and 6 bases from J, with 13 bases between. CDR3 length: 14 residues. CDR1 is SGHDN, CDR2 FVKESK, per germline. These data originate in a study of shared T cell receptors in the human thymus. In addition, the sample was reused for a study of human thymus T cells. That study reports: Corrective heart surgery yielded the resections from which the thymus tissue came. Gene usage for V and J segments appeared biased in thymic and blood repertoires.

The TCR sequence derives from a boy in the first two years of life with a congenital heart defect. The gene calls are TRBV14 and TRBJ2-7; TRBD1 might be the D (6 bases). The sequencing input was thymocytes. The CDR3 sequence: CASSQVAGAREQYF. As DNA, the CDR3 is TGTGCCAGCAGCCAAGTCGCAGGGGCCCGCGAGCAGTACTTC.